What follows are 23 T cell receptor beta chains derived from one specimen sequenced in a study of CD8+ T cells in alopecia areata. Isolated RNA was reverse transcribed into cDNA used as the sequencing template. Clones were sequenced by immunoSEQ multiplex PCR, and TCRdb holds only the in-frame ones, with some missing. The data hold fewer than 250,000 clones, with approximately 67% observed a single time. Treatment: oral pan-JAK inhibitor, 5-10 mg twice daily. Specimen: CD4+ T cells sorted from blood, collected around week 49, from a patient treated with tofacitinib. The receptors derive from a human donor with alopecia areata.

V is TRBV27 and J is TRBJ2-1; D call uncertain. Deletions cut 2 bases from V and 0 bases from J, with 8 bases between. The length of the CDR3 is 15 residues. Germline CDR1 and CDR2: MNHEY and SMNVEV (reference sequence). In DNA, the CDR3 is TGTGCCAGCAGTTTAGGGTCGTTCTCCTACAATGAGCAGTTCTTC. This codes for CASSLGSFSYNEQFF.

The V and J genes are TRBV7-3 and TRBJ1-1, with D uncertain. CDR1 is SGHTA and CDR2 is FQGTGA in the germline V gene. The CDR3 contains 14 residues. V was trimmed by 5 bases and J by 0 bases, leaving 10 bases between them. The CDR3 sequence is CASSTRAMNTEAFF. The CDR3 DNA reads TGTGCCAGCAGCACCCGGGCCATGAACACTGAAGCTTTCTTT.

CDR3 loop: CAWSAGRTGGMAEAFF. In nucleotides, the CDR3 is TGTGCCTGGAGTGCAGGTCGGACGGGGGGCATGGCTGAAGCTTTCTTT. The chain combines TRBV30 with TRBJ1-1, with D possibly TRBD1 on 6 matching bases. Germline CDR1 and CDR2: GTSNPN and SVGIG (reference sequence). This CDR3 is built from 16 residues. Trimming shortened V by 1 base and J by 6 bases, and 21 bases separated the two germline ends.

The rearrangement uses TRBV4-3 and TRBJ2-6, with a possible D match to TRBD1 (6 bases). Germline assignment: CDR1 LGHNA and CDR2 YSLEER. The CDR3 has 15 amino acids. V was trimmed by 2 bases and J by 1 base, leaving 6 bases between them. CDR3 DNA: TGCGCCAGCAGCCAAACAGGGTCTGGGGCCAACGTCCTGACTTTC. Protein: CASSQTGSGANVLTF.

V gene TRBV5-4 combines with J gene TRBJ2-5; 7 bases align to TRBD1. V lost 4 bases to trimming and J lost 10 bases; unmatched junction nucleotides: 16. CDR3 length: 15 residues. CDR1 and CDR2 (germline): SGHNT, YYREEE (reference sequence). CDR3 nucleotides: TGTGCCAGCAGCCCACTCCCCGGGACAGTCCTAGGCCAGTACTTC. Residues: CASSPLPGTVLGQYF.

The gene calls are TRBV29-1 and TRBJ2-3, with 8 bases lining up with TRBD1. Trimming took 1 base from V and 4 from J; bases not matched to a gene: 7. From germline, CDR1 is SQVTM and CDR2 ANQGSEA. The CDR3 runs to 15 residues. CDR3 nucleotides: TGCAGCGTTGAAGTTACAGGGGGAGACGCAGATACGCAGTATTTT. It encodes CSVEVTGGDADTQYF.

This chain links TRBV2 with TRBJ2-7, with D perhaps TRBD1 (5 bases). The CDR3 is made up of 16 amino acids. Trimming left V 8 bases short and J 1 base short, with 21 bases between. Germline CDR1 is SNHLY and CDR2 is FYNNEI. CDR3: CASQATRAGQSYEQYF. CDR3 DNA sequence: TGTGCCAGCCAGGCCACTCGGGCAGGGCAATCCTACGAGCAGTACTTC.

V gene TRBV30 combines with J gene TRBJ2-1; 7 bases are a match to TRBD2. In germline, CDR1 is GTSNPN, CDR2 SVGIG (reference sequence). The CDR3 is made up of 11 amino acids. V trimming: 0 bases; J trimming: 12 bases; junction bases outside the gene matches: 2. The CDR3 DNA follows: TGTGCCTGGAGTGTAAAGCGGGGGCAGTTCTTC. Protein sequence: CAWSVKRGQFF.

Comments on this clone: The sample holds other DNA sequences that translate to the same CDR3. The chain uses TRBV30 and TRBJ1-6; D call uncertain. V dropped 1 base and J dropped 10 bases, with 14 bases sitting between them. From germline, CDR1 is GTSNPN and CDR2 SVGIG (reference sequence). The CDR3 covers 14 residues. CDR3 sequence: CAWSGTRTNSPLHF. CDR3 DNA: TGTGCCTGGAGTGGGACGCGTACAAACTCACCCCTCCACTTT.

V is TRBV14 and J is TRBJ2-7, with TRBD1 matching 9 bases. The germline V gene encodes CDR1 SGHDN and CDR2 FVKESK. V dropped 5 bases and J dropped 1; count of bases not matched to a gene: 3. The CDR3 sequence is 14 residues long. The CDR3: CASSWGTGSYEQYF. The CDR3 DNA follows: TGTGCCAGCAGCTGGGGGACAGGGTCCTACGAGCAGTACTTC.

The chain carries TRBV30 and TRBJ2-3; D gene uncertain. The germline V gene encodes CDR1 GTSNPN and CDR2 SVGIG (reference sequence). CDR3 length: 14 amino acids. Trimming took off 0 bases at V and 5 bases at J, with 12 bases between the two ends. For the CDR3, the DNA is TGTGCCTGGAGTGTGAGCCTCAAGGGAGATACGCAGTATTTT. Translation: CAWSVSLKGDTQYF.

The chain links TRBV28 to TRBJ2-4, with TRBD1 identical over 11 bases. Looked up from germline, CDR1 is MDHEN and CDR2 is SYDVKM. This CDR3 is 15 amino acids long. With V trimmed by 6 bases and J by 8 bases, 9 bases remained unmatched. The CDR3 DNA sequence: TGTGCCAGCAGGCCACACGGGACAGGGGGAGACATTCAGTACTTC. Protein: CASRPHGTGGDIQYF.

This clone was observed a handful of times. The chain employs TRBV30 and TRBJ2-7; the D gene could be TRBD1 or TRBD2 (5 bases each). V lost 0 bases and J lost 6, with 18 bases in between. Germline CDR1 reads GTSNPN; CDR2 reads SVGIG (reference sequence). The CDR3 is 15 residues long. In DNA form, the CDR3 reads TGTGCCTGGAGTGTACAAATCCTAACAGGAGGCGAGCAGTACTTC. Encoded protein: CAWSVQILTGGEQYF.

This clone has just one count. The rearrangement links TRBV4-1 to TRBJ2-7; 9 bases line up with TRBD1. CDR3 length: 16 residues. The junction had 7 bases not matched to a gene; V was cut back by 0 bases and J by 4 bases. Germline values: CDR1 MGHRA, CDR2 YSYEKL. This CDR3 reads CASSQDLGTGNYEQYF. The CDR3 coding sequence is TGCGCCAGCAGCCAAGATCTCGGGACAGGGAATTACGAGCAGTACTTC.

The CDR3 DNA sequence: TGTGCCTGGAATCCCTCAGGGGCTGAAGCTTTCTTT. Translating it yields CAWNPSGAEAFF. The chain has TRBV30 and TRBJ1-1, with D possibly being TRBD1 (6 bases). This CDR3 is 12 amino acids long. The V end lost 4 bases, the J end lost 6 bases, and 12 bases lay between the germline ends. Germline V gene data show CDR1 as GTSNPN and CDR2 as SVGIG (reference sequence). Drawing the rest from reference TRBV30 and TRBJ1-1, the complete variable domain is SQTIHQWPATLVQPVGSPLSLECTVEGTSNPNLYWYRQAAGRGLQLLFYSVGIGQISSEVPQNLSASRPQDRQFILSSKKLLLSDSGFYLCAWNPSGAEAFFGQGTRLTVV.

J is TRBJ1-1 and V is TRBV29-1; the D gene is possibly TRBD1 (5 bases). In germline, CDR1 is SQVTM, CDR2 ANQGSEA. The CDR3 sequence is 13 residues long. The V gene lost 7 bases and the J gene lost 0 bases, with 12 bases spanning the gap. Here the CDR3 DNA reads TGCAGCGCCCAGACAGCTATGAACACTGAAGCTTTCTTT. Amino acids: CSAQTAMNTEAFF.

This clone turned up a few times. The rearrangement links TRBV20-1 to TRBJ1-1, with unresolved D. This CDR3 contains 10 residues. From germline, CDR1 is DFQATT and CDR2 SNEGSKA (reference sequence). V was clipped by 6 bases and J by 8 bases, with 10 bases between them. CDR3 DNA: TGCAGTGCGGCGGACGGAGAAGCTTTCTTT. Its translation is CSAADGEAFF.

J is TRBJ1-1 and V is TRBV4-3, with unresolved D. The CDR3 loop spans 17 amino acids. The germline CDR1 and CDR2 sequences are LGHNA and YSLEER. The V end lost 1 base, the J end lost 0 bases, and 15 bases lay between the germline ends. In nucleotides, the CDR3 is TGCGCCAGCAGCCAAGGGGCGGGCCAGGTACTGAACACTGAAGCTTTCTTT. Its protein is CASSQGAGQVLNTEAFF.

The CDR3 loop reads CASSLYGVGELNTEAFF. The CDR3 region has the DNA TGCGCCAGCAGCTTGTACGGGGTGGGCGAGTTGAACACTGAAGCTTTCTTT. The chain has TRBV5-1 and TRBJ1-1; D is ambiguous. V was clipped by 1 base and J by 0 bases, with 16 bases between them. The CDR3 is 17 amino acids. Germline CDR1 and CDR2: SGHRS and YFSETQ. Using reference TRBV5-1 and TRBJ1-1 for the parts outside the CDR3, the full variable domain is KAGVTQTPRYLIKTRGQQVTLSCSPISGHRSVSWYQQTPGQGLQFLFEYFSETQRNKGNFPGRFSGRQFSNSRSEMNVSTLELGDSALYLCASSLYGVGELNTEAFFGQGTRLTVV.

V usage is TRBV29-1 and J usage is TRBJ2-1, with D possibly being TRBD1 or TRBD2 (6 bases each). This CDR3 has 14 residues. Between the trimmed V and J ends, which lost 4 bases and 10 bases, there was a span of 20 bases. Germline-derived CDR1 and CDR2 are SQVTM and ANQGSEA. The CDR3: CSVGGARPNGEQFF. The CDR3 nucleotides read TGCAGCGTTGGGGGGGCCAGGCCTAATGGGGAGCAGTTCTTC.

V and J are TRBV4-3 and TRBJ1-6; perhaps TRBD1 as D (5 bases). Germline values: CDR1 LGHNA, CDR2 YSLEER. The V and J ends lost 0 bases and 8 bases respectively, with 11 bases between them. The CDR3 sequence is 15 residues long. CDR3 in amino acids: CASSQEGRGDSPLHF. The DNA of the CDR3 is TGCGCCAGCAGCCAAGAGGGCCGGGGGGATTCACCCCTCCACTTT.

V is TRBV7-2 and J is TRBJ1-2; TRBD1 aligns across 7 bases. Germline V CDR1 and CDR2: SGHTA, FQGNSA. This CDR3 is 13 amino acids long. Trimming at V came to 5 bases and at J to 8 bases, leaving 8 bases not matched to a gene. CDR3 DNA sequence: TGTGCCAGCAGCCCCCAGGGGGTTGGAGGCTACACCTTC. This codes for CASSPQGVGGYTF.

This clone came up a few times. The CDR3 DNA is TGCGCCAGCAGCTTGGCAGGACAGGGAGAATCACCCCTCCACTTT. Its protein is CASSLAGQGESPLHF. This chain uses TRBV5-1 with TRBJ1-6, with 8 bases identical to TRBD1. Trimming took 0 bases from V and 10 from J; bases not matched to a gene: 6. The V gene's germline CDR1 is SGHRS and CDR2 YFSETQ. The CDR3 consists of 15 residues. The full variable domain, rest sourced from reference TRBV5-1 and TRBJ1-6, is KAGVTQTPRYLIKTRGQQVTLSCSPISGHRSVSWYQQTPGQGLQFLFEYFSETQRNKGNFPGRFSGRQFSNSRSEMNVSTLELGDSALYLCASSLAGQGESPLHFGNGTRLTVT.